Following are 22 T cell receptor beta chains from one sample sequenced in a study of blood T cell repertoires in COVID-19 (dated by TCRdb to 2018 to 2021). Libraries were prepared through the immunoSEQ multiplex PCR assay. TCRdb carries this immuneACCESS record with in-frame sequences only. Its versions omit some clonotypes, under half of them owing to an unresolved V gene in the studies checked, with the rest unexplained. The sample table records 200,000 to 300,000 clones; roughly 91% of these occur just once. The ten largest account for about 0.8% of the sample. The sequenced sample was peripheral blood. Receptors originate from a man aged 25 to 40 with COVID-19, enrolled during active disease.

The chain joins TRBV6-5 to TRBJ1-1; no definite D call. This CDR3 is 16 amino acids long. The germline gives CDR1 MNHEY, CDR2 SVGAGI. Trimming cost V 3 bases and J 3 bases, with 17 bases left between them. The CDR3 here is CASSYFIAPVHTEAFF. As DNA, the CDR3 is TGTGCCAGCAGTTATTTTATAGCGCCAGTGCACACTGAAGCTTTCTTT.

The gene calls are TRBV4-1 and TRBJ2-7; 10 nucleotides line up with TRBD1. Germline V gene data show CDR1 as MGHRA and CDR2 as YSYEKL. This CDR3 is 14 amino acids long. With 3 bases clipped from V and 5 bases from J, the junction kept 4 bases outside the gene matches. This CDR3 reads CASSQTGGFDEQYF. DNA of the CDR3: TGCGCCAGCAGCCAGACAGGGGGCTTCGACGAGCAGTACTTC.

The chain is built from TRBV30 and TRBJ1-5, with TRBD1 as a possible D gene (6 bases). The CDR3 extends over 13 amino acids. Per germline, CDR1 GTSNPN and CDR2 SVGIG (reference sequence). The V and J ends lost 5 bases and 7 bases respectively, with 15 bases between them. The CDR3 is CAWGGGGGQPQHF. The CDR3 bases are TGTGCCTGGGGTGGGGGGGGCGGACAGCCCCAGCATTTT. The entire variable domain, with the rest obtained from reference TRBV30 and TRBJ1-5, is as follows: SQTIHQWPATLVQPVGSPLSLECTVEGTSNPNLYWYRQAAGRGLQLLFYSVGIGQISSEVPQNLSASRPQDRQFILSSKKLLLSDSGFYLCAWGGGGGQPQHFGDGTRLSIL.

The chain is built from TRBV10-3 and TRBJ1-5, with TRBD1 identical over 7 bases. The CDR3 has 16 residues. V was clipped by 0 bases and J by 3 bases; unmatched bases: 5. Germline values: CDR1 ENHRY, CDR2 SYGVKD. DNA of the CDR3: TGTGCCATCAGTGAGTCGTCAGGGGGTAACAATCAGCCCCAGCATTTT. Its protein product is CAISESSGGNNQPQHF.

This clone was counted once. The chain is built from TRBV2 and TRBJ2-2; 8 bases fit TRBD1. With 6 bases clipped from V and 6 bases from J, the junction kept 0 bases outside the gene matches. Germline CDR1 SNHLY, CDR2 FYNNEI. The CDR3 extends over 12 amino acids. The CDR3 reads CASRTGAGELFF. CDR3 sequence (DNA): TGTGCCAGCAGGACAGGGGCCGGGGAGCTGTTTTTT.

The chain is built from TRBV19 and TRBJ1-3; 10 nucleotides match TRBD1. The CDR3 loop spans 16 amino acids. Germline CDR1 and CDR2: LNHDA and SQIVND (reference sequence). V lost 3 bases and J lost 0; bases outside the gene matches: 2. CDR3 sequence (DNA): TGTGCCAGTAGTATGAGGACAGGGGGCTCTGGAAACACCATATATTTT. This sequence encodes CASSMRTGGSGNTIYF.

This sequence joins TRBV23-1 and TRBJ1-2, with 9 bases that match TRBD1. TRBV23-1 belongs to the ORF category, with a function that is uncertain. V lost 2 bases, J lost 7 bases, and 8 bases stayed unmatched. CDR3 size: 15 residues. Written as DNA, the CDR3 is TGCGCCAGCAGTCAAGGCGACAGGGGGATGTCTGGCTACACCTTC. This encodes CASSQGDRGMSGYTF.

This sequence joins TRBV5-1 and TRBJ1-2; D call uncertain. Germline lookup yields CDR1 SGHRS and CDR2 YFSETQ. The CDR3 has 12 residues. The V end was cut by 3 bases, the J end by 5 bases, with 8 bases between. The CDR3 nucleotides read TGCGCCAGCAGCTCTGAAGCATATGGCTACACCTTC. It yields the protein CASSSEAYGYTF.

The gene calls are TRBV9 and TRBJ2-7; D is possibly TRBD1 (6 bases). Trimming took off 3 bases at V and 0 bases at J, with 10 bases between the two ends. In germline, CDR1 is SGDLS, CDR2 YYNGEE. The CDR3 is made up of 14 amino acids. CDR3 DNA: TGTGCCAGCAGCGAAACAGGGTTCTCCTACGAGCAGTACTTC. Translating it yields CASSETGFSYEQYF.

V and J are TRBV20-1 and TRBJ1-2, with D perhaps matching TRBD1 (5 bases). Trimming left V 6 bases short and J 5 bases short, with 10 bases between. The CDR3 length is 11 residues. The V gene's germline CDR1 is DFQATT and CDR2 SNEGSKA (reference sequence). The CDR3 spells CSAHDRYGYTF. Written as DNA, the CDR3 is TGCAGTGCCCACGACAGATATGGCTACACCTTC.

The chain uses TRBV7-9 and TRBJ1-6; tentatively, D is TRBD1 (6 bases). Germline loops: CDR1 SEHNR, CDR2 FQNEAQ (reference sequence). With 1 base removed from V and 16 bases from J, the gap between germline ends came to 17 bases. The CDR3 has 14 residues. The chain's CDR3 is CASSLGGGVRALHF. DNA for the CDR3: TGTGCCAGCAGCTTAGGAGGGGGGGTGCGGGCACTCCACTTT.

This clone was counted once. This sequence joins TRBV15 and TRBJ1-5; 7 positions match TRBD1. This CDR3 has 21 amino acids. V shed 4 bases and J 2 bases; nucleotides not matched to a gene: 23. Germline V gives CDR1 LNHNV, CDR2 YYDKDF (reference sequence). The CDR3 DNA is TGTGCCACCAGCAAGACACCGAAGTGGACAGGTTATTTGTTTGGCAATCAGCCCCAGCATTTT. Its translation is CATSKTPKWTGYLFGNQPQHF. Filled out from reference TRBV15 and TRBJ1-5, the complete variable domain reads DAMVIQNPRYQVTQFGKPVTLSCSQTLNHNVMYWYQQKSSQAPKLLFHYYDKDFNNEADTPDNFQSRRPNTSFCFLDIRSPGLGDTAMYLCATSKTPKWTGYLFGNQPQHFGDGTRLSIL.

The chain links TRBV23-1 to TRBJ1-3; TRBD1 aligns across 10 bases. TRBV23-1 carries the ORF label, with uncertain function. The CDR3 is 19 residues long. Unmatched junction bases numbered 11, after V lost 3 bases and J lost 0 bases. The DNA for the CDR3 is TGCGCCAGCAGTCACCGGGACAGGGGCGTCCGCTTCTCTGGAAACACCATATATTTT. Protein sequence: CASSHRDRGVRFSGNTIYF.

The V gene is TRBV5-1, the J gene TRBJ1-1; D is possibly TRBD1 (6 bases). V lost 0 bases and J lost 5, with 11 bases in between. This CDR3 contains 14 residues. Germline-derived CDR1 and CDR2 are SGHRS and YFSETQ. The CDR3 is CASSLAYGQTEAFF. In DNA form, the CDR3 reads TGCGCCAGCAGCTTGGCCTATGGACAGACTGAAGCTTTCTTT.

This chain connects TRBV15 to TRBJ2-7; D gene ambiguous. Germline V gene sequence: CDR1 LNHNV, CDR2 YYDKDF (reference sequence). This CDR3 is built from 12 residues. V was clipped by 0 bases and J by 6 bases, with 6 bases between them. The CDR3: CATSRDNGEQYF. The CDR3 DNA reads TGTGCCACCAGCAGAGATAACGGCGAGCAGTACTTC.

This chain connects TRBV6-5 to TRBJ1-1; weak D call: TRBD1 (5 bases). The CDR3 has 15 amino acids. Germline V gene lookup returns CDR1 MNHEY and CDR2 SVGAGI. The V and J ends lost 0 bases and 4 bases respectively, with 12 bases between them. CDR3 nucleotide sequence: TGTGCCAGCAGTTACTCGGGGGGGGTCGGCACTGAAGCTTTCTTT. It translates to CASSYSGGVGTEAFF.

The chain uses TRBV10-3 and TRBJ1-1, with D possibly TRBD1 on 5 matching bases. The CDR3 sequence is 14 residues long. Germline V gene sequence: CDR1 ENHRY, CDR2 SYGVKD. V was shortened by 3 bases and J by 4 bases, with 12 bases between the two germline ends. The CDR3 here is CAISDRGTATEAFF. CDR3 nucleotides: TGTGCCATCAGTGATAGAGGGACTGCCACTGAAGCTTTCTTT.

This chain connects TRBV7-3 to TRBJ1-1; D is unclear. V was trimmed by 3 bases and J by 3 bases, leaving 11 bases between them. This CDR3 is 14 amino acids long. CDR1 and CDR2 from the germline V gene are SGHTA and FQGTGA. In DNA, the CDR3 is TGTGCCAGCAGCTTTTTGGCCCAAGACACTGAAGCTTTCTTT. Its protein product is CASSFLAQDTEAFF.

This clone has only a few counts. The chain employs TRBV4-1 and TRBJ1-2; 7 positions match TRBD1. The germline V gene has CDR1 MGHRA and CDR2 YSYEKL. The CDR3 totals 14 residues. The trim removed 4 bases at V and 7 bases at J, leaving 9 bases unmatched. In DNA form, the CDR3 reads TGCGCCAGCAGCCCCGGGGACAGTCAGTTTGGCTACACCTTC. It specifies CASSPGDSQFGYTF.

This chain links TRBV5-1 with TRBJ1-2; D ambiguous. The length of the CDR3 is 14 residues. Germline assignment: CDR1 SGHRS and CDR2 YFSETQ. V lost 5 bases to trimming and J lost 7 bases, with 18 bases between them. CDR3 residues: CASSEGMGIGGYTF. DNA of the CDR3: TGCGCCAGCAGTGAGGGAATGGGAATCGGTGGCTACACCTTC.

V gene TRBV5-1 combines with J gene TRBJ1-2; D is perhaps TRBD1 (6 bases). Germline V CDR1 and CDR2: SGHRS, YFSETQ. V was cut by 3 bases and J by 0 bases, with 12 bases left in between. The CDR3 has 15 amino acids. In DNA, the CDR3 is TGCGCCAGCAGCTCGATCGGGACACCTAACTATGGCTACACCTTC. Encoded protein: CASSSIGTPNYGYTF. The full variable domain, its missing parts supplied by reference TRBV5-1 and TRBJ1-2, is KAGVTQTPRYLIKTRGQQVTLSCSPISGHRSVSWYQQTPGQGLQFLFEYFSETQRNKGNFPGRFSGRQFSNSRSEMNVSTLELGDSALYLCASSSIGTPNYGYTFGSGTRLTVV.

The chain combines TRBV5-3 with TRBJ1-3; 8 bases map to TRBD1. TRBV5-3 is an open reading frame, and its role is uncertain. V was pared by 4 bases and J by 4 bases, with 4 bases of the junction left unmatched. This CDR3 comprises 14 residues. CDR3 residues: CARSLRTGGNTIYF. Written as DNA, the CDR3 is TGTGCCAGAAGCCTGAGGACAGGGGGAAACACCATATATTTT.